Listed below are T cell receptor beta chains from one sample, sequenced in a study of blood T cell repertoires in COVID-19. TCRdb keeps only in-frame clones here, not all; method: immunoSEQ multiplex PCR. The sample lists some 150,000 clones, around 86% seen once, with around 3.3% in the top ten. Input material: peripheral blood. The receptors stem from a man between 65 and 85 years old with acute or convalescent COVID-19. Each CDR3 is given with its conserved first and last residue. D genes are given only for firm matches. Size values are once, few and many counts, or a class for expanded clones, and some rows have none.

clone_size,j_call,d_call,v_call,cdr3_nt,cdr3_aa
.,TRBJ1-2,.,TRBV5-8,TGTGCCAGCAGCTTGACGGTTGTTGGCTACACCTTC,CASSLTVVGYTF
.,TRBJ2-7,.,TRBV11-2,TGTGCCAGCAGCTTAGGACCAAGGAGCTCCTACGAGCAGTACTTC,CASSLGPRSSYEQYF
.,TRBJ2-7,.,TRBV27,TGTGCCAGCAGCAGACAGGGACTCTACGAGCAGTACTTC,CASSRQGLYEQYF
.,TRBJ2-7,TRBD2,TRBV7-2,TGTGCCAGCAGCCAGGGACTAGCGGACTCCTACGAGCAGTACTTC,CASSQGLADSYEQYF
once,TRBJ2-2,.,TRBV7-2,TGTGCCAGCAGCCTTGAGCGGATTACCGGGGAGCTGTTTTTT,CASSLERITGELFF
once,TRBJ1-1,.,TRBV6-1,TGTGCCAGCAGTGAATGGGGCAGGAACACTGAAGCTTTCTTT,CASSEWGRNTEAFF
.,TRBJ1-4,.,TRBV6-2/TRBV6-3,TGTGCCAGCAGTTACCGGGGTGCAACTAATGAAAAACTGTTTTTT,CASSYRGATNEKLFF
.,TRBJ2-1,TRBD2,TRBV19,TGTGCCAGTAGTATAGGACCGGGACTAACTCCGGCGAATGAGCAGTTCTTC,CASSIGPGLTPANEQFF
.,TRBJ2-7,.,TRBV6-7,TGTGCCAGCAGTTACCATCCACAGGGTCGCGAGCAGTACTTC,CASSYHPQGREQYF
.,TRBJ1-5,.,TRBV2,TGTGCCAGCAGTGTTTTCCGAGACAGCTATCAGCCCCAGCATTTT,CASSVFRDSYQPQHF
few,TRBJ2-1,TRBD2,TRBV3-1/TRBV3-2,TGTGCCAGCAGCCCTTTTAGGGTAGCGGGAGCGATTGAGCAGTTCTTC,CASSPFRVAGAIEQFF
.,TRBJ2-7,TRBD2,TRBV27,TGTGCCAGCAGTTTAAAAGAGCGGGAGGCCTACGAGCAGTACTTC,CASSLKEREAYEQYF
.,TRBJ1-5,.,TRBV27,TGTGCCAGCCCCGGGCAGGGTTGTCAGCCCCAGCATTTT,CASPGQGCQPQHF
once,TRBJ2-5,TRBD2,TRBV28,TGTGCCAGCAGTGGCAGCGGGAGTCACGAGACCCAGTACTTC,CASSGSGSHETQYF
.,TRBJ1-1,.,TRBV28,TGTGCCAGCAGTCCTAGTCTCACTGAAGCTTTCTTT,CASSPSLTEAFF
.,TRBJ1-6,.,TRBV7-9,TGTGCCAGCAGCTTCCCCCGGAGCTCCTCCTATAATTCACCCCTCCACTTT,CASSFPRSSSYNSPLHF
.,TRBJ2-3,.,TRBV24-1,TGTGCCACCGCGGTCGGATTTAGCACAGATACGCAGTATTTT,CATAVGFSTDTQYF
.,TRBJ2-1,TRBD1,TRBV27,TGTGCCAGCAGTCCCGAGGGACAGGCATACAATGAGCAGTTCTTC,CASSPEGQAYNEQFF
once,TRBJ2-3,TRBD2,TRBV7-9,TGTGCCAGCAGCGTCGGGGGGGTTAGCACAGATACGCAGTATTTT,CASSVGGVSTDTQYF
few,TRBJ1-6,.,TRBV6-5,TGTGCCAGCATAACGGGACTAGGGTATTCACCCCTCCACTTT,CASITGLGYSPLHF
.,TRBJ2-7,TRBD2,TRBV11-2,TGTGCCAGCAGCTTAGGGGGTAGCGGGAACTCCTACGAGCAGTACTTC,CASSLGGSGNSYEQYF
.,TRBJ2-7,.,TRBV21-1,TGTGCGGGGGGGCGGGAGAGGACCTACGAGCAGTACTTC,CAGGRERTYEQYF
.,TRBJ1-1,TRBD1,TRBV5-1,TGCGCCAGCAGCATCCGGGACAGCAACACTGAAGCTTTCTTT,CASSIRDSNTEAFF
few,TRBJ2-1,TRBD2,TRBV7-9,TGTGCCAGCAGACCAATGGGGACTAGCGCGGACAATGAGCAGTTCTTC,CASRPMGTSADNEQFF
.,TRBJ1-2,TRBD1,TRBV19,TGTGCCAGTAGTATTACAGGGGACTATGGCTACACCTTC,CASSITGDYGYTF
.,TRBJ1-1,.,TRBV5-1,TGCGCCAGCAGCTTCGGGGTTCGGGGCACTGAAGCTTTCTTT,CASSFGVRGTEAFF
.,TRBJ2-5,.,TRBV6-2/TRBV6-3,TGTGCCAGCAGTTACTCCCTCTCGGCCAGGGGGGTTCGAGAGACCCAGTACTTC,CASSYSLSARGVRETQYF
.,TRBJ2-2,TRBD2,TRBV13,TGTGCCAGCAGCCTGGGACTAGCGGGAGATCATACCGGGGAGCTGTTTTTT,CASSLGLAGDHTGELFF
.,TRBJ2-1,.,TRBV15,TGTGCCACCAAGAGGCCGCCCTACAATGAGCAGTTCTTC,CATKRPPYNEQFF
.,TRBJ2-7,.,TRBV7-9,TGTGCCAGCAGCTTAGGCGCGGGTGGGCGAGTCTACGAGCAGTACTTC,CASSLGAGGRVYEQYF
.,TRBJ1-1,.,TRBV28,TGTGCCAGCAGTGTGAACAGGAACACTGAAGCTTTCTTT,CASSVNRNTEAFF